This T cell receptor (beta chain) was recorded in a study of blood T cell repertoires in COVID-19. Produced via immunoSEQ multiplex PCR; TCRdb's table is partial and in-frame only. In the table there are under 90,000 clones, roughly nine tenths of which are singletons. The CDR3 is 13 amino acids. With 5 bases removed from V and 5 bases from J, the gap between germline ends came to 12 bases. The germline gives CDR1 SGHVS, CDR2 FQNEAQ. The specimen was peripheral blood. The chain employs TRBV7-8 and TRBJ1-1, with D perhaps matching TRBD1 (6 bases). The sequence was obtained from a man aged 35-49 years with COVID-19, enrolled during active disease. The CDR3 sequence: CASSRQEGTEAFF. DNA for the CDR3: TGTGCCAGCAGCCGACAGGAAGGAACTGAAGCTTTCTTT.